This TCR beta chain is drawn from a study of blood T cell repertoires in COVID-19 (dated by TCRdb to between 2020 and 2021). Context from the whole study: Samples from collaborators originated in the United States, Italy and Spain and spanned both the acute and convalescent phases of COVID-19. Where available, HLA class I and class II types were taken from metadata supplied by the sample provider and were not determined by assay-based typing. The material from the prospective study consisted of cDNA or gDNA derived from T cells, B-cell-depleted T cells, or PBMCs. A freely available public database, intended as a resource for researchers studying the immune response to SARS-CoV-2, is where the repertoires were released. Deeply sampled blood TCRbeta repertoires from subjects exposed to, actively infected with, or recovered from COVID-19 were included in the dataset. The samples were drawn from the first 160 participants of the ongoing ImmuneRACE study and from about 1,200 subjects provided by 6 global collaborators. Sample metadata almost always included a de-identified subject ID, COVID-19 status, age in years and sex. The research as a whole found: The amount of clinical and demographic metadata varied by source and participant and was provided uncurated.

Concerning this clone itself: This clone's antigen is unknown. Base-call qualities are not available, and no considerably larger clone is one nucleotide away.

Each collaborating institution followed its own protocols to collect whole blood in K2EDTA tubes. For TCRbeta analysis, collaborator samples were shipped as frozen whole blood, as isolated PBMCs, or as DNA extracted from either sample type. The germline V end is reduced by 4 bases and the J end by 0 bases; junction bases left unmatched: 5. Including cysteine and phenylalanine, the CDR3 has 16 amino acids. The retained sequence is limited to the CDR3, 48 bases, with the frame set at the first base. For CDR1 and CDR2, the germline V gene lists SGDLS and YYNGEE. TCRbeta CDR3 regions were amplified from genomic DNA using the immunoSEQ Assay, a bias-controlled multiplex PCR. Under the source paper's analysis protocol: The number of nucleated cells in each sample was estimated by amplification of reference gene primers within the assay. Sequence reads were collapsed and filtered to measure the absolute abundance of every unique TCRbeta CDR3 rearrangement. For each sample, productive Simpson clonality was calculated as the square root of Simpson's diversity index across productive rearrangements. This immuneACCESS table, as held by TCRdb, lists in-frame sequences with V and J called but not all clones. Of the missing ones, under half trace to an unresolved V gene in checked studies; the others have no known cause. The V and J calls and clone size were taken over from that table, and D and trimming were inferred from the DNA. A total of about 250,000 clones appear in this sample, around nine tenths of them only once. 1.3% to 1.5% of the sample goes to the ten largest clones.

This receptor was obtained from a man at least 80 years old with acute or convalescent COVID-19. The sample comprised peripheral blood. The V gene is TRBV9 and the J gene is TRBJ1-1, with TRBD1 identical over 11 junction bases. The sequence in DNA is TGTGCCAGCAGCCCAGGGACAGGGGGATTGAACACTGAAGCTTTCTTT. Its protein reads: CASSPGTGGLNTEAFF.